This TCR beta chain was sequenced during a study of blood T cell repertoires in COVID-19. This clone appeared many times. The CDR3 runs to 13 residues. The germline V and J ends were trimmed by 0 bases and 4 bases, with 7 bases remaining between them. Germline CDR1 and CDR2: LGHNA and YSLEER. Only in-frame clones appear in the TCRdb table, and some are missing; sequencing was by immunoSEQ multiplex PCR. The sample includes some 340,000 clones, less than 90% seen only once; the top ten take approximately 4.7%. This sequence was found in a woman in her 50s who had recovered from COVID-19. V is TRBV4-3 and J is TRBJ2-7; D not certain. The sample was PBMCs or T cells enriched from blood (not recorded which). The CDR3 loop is CASSQDREYEQYF. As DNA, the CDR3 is TGCGCCAGCAGCCAAGATCGCGAGTACGAGCAGTACTTC.